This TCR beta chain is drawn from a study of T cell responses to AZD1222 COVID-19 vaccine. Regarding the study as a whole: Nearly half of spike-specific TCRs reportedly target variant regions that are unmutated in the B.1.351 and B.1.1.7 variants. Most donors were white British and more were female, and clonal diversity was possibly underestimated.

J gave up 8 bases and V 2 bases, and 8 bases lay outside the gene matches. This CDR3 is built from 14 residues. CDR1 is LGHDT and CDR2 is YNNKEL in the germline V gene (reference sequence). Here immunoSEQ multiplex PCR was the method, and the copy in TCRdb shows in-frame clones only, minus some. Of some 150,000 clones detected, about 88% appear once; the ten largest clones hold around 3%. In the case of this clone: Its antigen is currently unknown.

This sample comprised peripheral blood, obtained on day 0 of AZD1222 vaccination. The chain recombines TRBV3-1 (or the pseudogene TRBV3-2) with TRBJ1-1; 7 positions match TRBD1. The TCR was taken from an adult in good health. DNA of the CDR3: TGTGCCAGCAGCCAAAAGGGGGCAGGGGGAGAAGCTTTCTTT. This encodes CASSQKGAGGEAFF.